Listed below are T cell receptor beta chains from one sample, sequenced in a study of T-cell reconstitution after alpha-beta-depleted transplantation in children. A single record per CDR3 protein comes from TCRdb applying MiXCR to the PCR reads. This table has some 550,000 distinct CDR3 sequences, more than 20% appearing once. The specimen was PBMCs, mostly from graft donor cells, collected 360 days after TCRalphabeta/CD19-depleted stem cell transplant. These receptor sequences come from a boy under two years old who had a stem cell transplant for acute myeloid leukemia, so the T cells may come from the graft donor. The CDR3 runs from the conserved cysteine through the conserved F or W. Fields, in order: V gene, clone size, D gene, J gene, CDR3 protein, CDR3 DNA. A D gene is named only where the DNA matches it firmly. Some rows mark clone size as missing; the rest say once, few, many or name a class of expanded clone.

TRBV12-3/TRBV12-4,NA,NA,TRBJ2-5,CASSPQWGKATQYF,TGTGCCAGCAGTCCCCAATGGGGGAAGGCGACCCAGTACTTC
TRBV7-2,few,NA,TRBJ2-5,CASSTDWGGLGTQYF,TGTGCCAGCAGCACCGACTGGGGGGGCCTGGGGACCCAGTACTTC
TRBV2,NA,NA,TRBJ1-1,CASNLGRTNTEAFF,TGTGCCAGCAATCTGGGGCGGACGAACACTGAAGCTTTCTTT
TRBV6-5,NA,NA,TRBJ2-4,CASSPTRGPF,TGTGCCAGCAGTCCGACCCGAGGACCCTTC
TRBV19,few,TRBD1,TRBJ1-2,CASRTGTGAYGYTF,TGTGCCAGTAGAACCGGGACAGGAGCTTATGGCTACACCTTC
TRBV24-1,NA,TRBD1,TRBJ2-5,CATSDFTGGGLAQYF,TGTGCCACCAGTGATTTTACAGGGGGCGGATTGGCCCAGTACTTC
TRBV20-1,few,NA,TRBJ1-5,CSACRDNNQPQHF,TGCAGTGCTTGTAGGGACAACAATCAGCCCCAGCATTTT
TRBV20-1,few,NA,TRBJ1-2,CSARQGEYGYTF,TGCAGTGCTAGGCAGGGTGAATATGGCTACACCTTC
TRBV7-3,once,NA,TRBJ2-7,CASSPNHLQRRKYF,TGTGCCAGCAGCCCCAACCACCTACAGCGTAGAAAGTACTTC
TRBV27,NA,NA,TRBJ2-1,CASSLGSGGPPNEQFF,TGTGCCAGCAGTTTGGGTAGTGGGGGCCCGCCAAATGAGCAGTTCTTC
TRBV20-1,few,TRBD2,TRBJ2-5,CSAPLPLAGPGETQYF,TGCAGTGCTCCTCTTCCACTAGCGGGGCCCGGAGAGACCCAGTACTTC
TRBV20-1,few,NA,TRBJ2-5,CSARPPRGLKYQETQYF,TGCAGTGCTAGACCCCCTAGGGGTCTGAAGTACCAAGAGACCCAGTACTTC
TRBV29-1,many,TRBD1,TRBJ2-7,CSVQLLQGPGEQYF,TGCAGCGTACAACTCCTACAGGGGCCAGGCGAGCAGTACTTC
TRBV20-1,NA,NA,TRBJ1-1,CSARDRGGATEAFF,TGCAGTGCTAGAGATCGGGGGGGCGCGACTGAAGCTTTCTTT
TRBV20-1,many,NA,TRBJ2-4,CSARPSGTRGNIQYF,TGCAGTGCTAGACCCTCCGGGACGAGGGGAAACATTCAGTACTTC
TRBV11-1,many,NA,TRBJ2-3,CASSLYLDRPTDTQYF,TGTGCCAGCAGCTTATATCTAGACCGCCCCACAGATACGCAGTATTTT
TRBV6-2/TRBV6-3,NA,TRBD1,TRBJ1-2,CASSYHLSGQQTYGYTF,TGTGCCAGCAGTTACCACCTCTCGGGACAGCAGACTTATGGCTACACCTTC
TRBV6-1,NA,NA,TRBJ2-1,CASSKQGGLVNEQFF,TGTGCCAGCAGCAAGCAGGGGGGCCTTGTGAATGAGCAGTTCTTC
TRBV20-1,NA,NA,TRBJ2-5,CCARGVAEGLVQETQYF,TGCTGTGCTAGAGGGGTGGCGGAGGGGCTCGTCCAAGAGACCCAGTACTTC
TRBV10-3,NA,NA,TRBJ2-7,CAISESRDMDEQYF,TGTGCCATCAGTGAGTCCCGGGACATGGACGAGCAGTACTTC
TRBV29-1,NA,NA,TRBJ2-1,CSYRVYNEQFF,TGCAGTTACAGGGTGTACAATGAGCAGTTCTTC
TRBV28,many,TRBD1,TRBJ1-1,CASSSIDRGNTEAFF,TGTGCCAGCAGTTCCATCGACAGGGGAAACACTGAAGCTTTCTTT
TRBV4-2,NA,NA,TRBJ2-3,CASSQVREPGADTQYF,TGTGCCAGCAGCCAAGTCCGGGAGCCCGGCGCAGATACGCAGTATTTT
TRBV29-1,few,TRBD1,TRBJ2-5,CSVEDQGEFWETQYF,TGCAGCGTTGAAGATCAGGGGGAATTCTGGGAGACCCAGTACTTC
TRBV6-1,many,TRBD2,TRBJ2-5,CASRVAGEETQYF,TGTGCCAGCAGAGTAGCGGGAGAAGAGACCCAGTACTTC
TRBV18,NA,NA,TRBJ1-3,CASSRASSGNTIYF,TGTGCCAGCTCACGGGCGAGCTCTGGAAACACCATATATTTT
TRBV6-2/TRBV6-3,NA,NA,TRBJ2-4,CASSYAGTLNGRYF,TGTGCCAGCAGTTACGCCGGGACACTTAACGGCCGGTACTTC
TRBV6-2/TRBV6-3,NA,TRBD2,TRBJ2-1,CASSLGGAWDEQFF,TGTGCCAGCAGTCTCGGGGGGGCCTGGGATGAGCAGTTCTTC
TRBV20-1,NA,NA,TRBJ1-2,CSASPAGAERGKSGYTF,TGCAGTGCTAGCCCGGCGGGGGCAGAACGGGGCAAGAGTGGCTACACCTTC
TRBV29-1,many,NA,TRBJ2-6,CSVQASSGANVLTF,TGCAGCGTACAGGCCTCCTCTGGGGCCAACGTCCTGACTTTC
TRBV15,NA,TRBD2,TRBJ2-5,CATSNAGGETQYF,TGTGCCACCAGCAATGCGGGGGGAGAGACCCAGTACTTC
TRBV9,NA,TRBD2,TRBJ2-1,CASSGGLAGGPRSSYNEQFF,TGTGCCAGCAGCGGGGGACTAGCGGGGGGTCCGAGGAGCTCCTACAATGAGCAGTTCTTC
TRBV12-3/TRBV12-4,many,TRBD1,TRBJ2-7,CASSFEAGNTGTGDYEQYF,TGTGCCAGCAGTTTTGAGGCGGGAAATACCGGGACAGGGGACTACGAGCAGTACTTC
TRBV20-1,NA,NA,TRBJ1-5,CSASSGDLKAQHF,TGCAGTGCTAGTTCGGGCGACTTAAAGGCCCAGCATTTT
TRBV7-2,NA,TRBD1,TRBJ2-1,CASSLGTEFNEQFF,TGTGCCAGCAGCTTGGGGACAGAATTTAATGAGCAGTTCTTC
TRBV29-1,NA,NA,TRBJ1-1,CSVERGTLQAFF,TGCAGCGTTGAGAGGGGTACTCTACAAGCTTTCTTT
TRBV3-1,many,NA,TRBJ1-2,CASSQAFPGPGNYGYTF,TGTGCCAGCAGCCAGGCTTTTCCGGGACCTGGGAACTATGGCTACACCTTC
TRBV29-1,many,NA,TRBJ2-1,CSVPEGAGFNNEQFF,TGCAGCGTCCCAGAAGGGGCAGGGTTCAACAATGAGCAGTTCTTC
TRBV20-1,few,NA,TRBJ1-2,CSAKAGGISYTF,TGCAGTGCTAAGGCCGGCGGGATCAGCTACACCTTC
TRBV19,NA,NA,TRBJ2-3,CSSSIDLFTDTQYF,TGTTCCAGTAGTATAGATCTGTTCACAGATACGCAGTATTTT
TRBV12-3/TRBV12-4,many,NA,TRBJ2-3,CASSLSYTDTQYF,TGTGCCAGCAGTTTGTCCTACACAGATACGCAGTATTTT
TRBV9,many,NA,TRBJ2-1,CASSPHRDNEQFF,TGTGCCAGCAGCCCCCACAGGGACAATGAGCAGTTCTTC